Each of the 28 T cell receptor beta chains below was sequenced from the same sample in a study of breast tumors, draining lymph nodes, adjacent tissues. A single record per CDR3 protein comes from TCRdb applying MiXCR to the multiplex PCR reads. Among some 130,000 distinct CDR3 sequences listed, 15% to 20% were seen once. Axillary draining lymph nodes of breast cancer patients supplied the node samples. Sequencing was performed on axillary lymph node tissue. All receptors come from a female donor with breast cancer. Some clones in this sample may be carry-over from other donors' samples.

This clonotype was observed many times. The V and J genes are TRBV5-1 and TRBJ2-1; 8 nucleotides align to TRBD2. The ends lost 4 bases at V and 0 bases at J; junction bases unmatched: 12. This CDR3 spans 18 amino acids. Germline assignment: CDR1 SGHRS and CDR2 YFSETQ. CDR3 residues: CASSAGGGGRSSYNEQFF. CDR3 in DNA: TGCGCCAGCAGCGCCGGGGGGGGCGGTCGGAGCTCCTACAATGAGCAGTTCTTC.

This clonotype occurred many times. The chain couples TRBV4-1 to TRBJ2-3; 8 nucleotides agree with TRBD2. V lost 7 bases to trimming and J lost 6 bases; unmatched junction nucleotides: 21. Per the germline V gene, CDR1 is MGHRA and CDR2 is YSYEKL. This CDR3 comprises 18 residues. The CDR3 sequence: CASTPNGAGAAAGDTQYF. The DNA for the CDR3 is TGCGCCAGCACCCCCAACGGAGCGGGAGCCGCTGCGGGGGATACGCAGTATTTT.

Comment on this clonotype: A much larger clone is a single base away; this may be a read error. Because it lacks the conserved phenylalanine or tryptophan at the end, this CDR3 is likely a read error. V gene TRBV6-1 combines with J gene TRBJ2-3; 15 nucleotides align to TRBD2. The CDR3 is 17 residues long. Germline assignment: CDR1 MNHNS and CDR2 SASEGT. Trimming removed 5 bases from V and 4 bases from J; junction bases left unmatched: 7. CDR3 coding DNA: TGTGCCAGCAGTCCCCGGACTAGCGGGAGGGCCCCAGATACGCAGTATCTT. Protein product: CASSPRTSGRAPDTQYL.

The chain recombines TRBV2 with TRBJ2-7; the match to TRBD1 covers 7 bases. The germline V gene has CDR1 SNHLY and CDR2 FYNNEI. With 7 bases clipped from V and 2 bases from J, the junction kept 8 bases outside the gene matches. CDR3 size: 14 residues. The CDR3 sequence is CASTPGTAAYEQYF. The CDR3 bases are TGTGCCAGCACTCCAGGGACAGCAGCCTACGAGCAGTACTTC.

Many counts were recorded for this clonotype. The chain carries TRBV29-1 and TRBJ2-5; 9 bases are a match to TRBD1. The germline CDR1 and CDR2 sequences are SQVTM and ANQGSEA. V dropped 6 bases and J dropped 2; count of bases not matched to a gene: 13. CDR3 length: 16 amino acids. The CDR3 DNA reads TGCAGCGTGGGGACAGGGAAGTGGTTGGGTCAAGAGACCCAGTACTTC. Its translation: CSVGTGKWLGQETQYF.

About this clonotype: Germline and junction disagree at one end, which may indicate a read error. The rearrangement joins TRBV7-9 to TRBJ2-5, with TRBD2 identical over 9 bases. Germline V CDR1 and CDR2: SEHNR, FQNEAQ (reference sequence). CDR3 size: 16 residues. This CDR3 reads CAGSAGPAGGQETQYF. CDR3 nucleotides: TGTGCCGGCAGCGCGGGACCAGCGGGAGGCCAAGAGACCCAGTACTTC.

This clonotype was detected many times. This chain uses TRBV5-1 with TRBJ2-2, with D perhaps TRBD1 or TRBD2 (6 bases each). The V end lost 2 bases, the J end lost 6 bases, and 14 bases lay between the germline ends. The CDR3 length is 15 residues. Germline V gene sequence: CDR1 SGHRS, CDR2 YFSETQ. This CDR3 reads CASSFFGGDAGELFF. DNA of the CDR3: TGCGCCAGCAGCTTCTTCGGGGGCGATGCCGGGGAGCTGTTTTTT.

This clonotype was counted at least ten times. The gene calls are TRBV20-1 and TRBJ2-3, with TRBD1 as a possible D gene (6 bases). Germline V gene sequence: CDR1 DFQATT, CDR2 SNEGSKA (reference sequence). CDR3 length equals 15 residues. Trimming shortened V by 0 bases and J by 1 base, and 11 bases separated the two germline ends. The CDR3 coding sequence is TGCAGTGCTAGAGATCCAGGGGCTGGCACAGATACGCAGTATTTT. As protein: CSARDPGAGTDTQYF.

This clonotype appeared many times. The chain combines TRBV24-1 with TRBJ2-7; TRBD1 matches 8 bases. In germline, CDR1 is KGHDR, CDR2 SFDVKD. Unmatched junction bases numbered 4, after V lost 4 bases and J lost 3 bases. There are 14 residues in the CDR3. CDR3 sequence reads: CATSESGTGYEQYF. The CDR3 DNA reads as TGTGCCACCAGTGAATCCGGGACAGGCTACGAGCAGTACTTC.

This clonotype was observed many times. The V and J genes are TRBV25-1 and TRBJ2-3; 7 bases are a match to TRBD1. Losses at the gene ends were 2 bases for V and 5 bases for J; bases not matched to a gene: 7. Per the germline V gene, CDR1 is MGHDK and CDR2 is SYGVNS. The CDR3 sequence is 15 residues long. The CDR3 bases are TGTGCCAGCAGTGAACAGGGGGTAGCTAAAGATACGCAGTATTTT. Translating it yields CASSEQGVAKDTQYF.

This clonotype showed up just a few times. CDR3: CASSQGAKNIQYF. CDR3 sequence (DNA): TGTGCCAGCAGTCAGGGGGCCAAAAACATTCAGTACTTC. The chain is built from TRBV28 and TRBJ2-4; possible D gene TRBD1, 6 bases. Between the trimmed V and J ends, which lost 5 bases and 1 base, there was a span of 6 bases. Germline CDR1 and CDR2: MDHEN and SYDVKM. The CDR3 contains 13 residues.

Note on this clonotype: A much larger clone is a single base away; this may be a read error. No conserved phenylalanine or tryptophan is present at the end of the CDR3, so a read error is the likely explanation. The gene calls are TRBV4-1 and TRBJ2-1, with 10 bases lining up with TRBD2. Germline V gene data show CDR1 as MGHRA and CDR2 as YSYEKL. The CDR3 runs 16 residues. V gave up 1 base and J gave up 7 bases; unmatched junction bases: 7. The CDR3 DNA reads as TGCGCCAGCAGCCAAGCCCCGGGACTAGCGCTTAATGAGCAGTTCCTC. Amino acids: CASSQAPGLALNEQFL.

This clonotype came up many times. The chain employs TRBV20-1 and TRBJ1-6; D might be TRBD1 (6 bases). Trimming cost V 0 bases and J 7 bases, with 10 bases left between them. The germline V gene encodes CDR1 DFQATT and CDR2 SNEGSKA (reference sequence). This CDR3 contains 14 residues. The CDR3 DNA reads as TGCAGTGCTAGAGATCGAACAGGGAATTCACCCCTCCACTTT. Translated: CSARDRTGNSPLHF.

A note on this clonotype: A much larger clone differs by one base, so this may be a read error. V is TRBV19 and J is TRBJ2-7; a weak D match, TRBD2 (6 bases). The CDR3 is made up of 14 amino acids. Germline V lookup: CDR1 LNHDA, CDR2 SQIVND (reference sequence). CDR3 DNA: TGTGCCAGTAGTCACGGGACTGGGACCTACAAGCAGTACTTC. Amino acids: CASSHGTGTYKQYF. The whole variable domain, filled in from reference TRBV19 and TRBJ2-7, reads DGGITQSPKYLFRKEGQNVTLSCEQNLNHDAMYWYRQDPGQGLRLIYYSQIVNDFQKGDIAEGYSVSREKKESFPLTVTSAQKNPTAFYLCASSHGTGTYKQYFGPGTRLTVT.

The chain couples TRBV28 to TRBJ1-6; weak D call: TRBD1 (5 bases). V was cut by 7 bases and J by 0 bases, with 16 bases left in between. From germline, CDR1 is MDHEN and CDR2 SYDVKM. The CDR3 is 17 residues long. The CDR3, as DNA: TGTGCCAGCACCATCGGGGGGAGTGGCTCCTATAATTCACCCCTCCACTTT. It specifies CASTIGGSGSYNSPLHF.

This clonotype was recorded at least ten times. V and J are TRBV24-1 and TRBJ1-4; the D gene is possibly TRBD1 (5 bases). This CDR3 comprises 13 residues. Looked up from germline, CDR1 is KGHDR and CDR2 is SFDVKD. Trimming cost V 4 bases and J 7 bases, with 9 bases left between them. The CDR3 coding sequence is TGTGCCACCAGTGAACCAGGGAGTGAAAAACTGTTTTTT. Residues: CATSEPGSEKLFF.

This clonotype occurred once. A read error may be the cause here, since a much bigger clone is one base away. The rearrangement joins TRBV2 to TRBJ2-5; D perhaps matches TRBD1 (5 bases). The CDR3 is 14 amino acids. The germline CDR1 and CDR2 sequences are SNHLY and FYNNEI. CDR3: CARSDLLGVETQYF. The CDR3 region has the DNA TGTGCCCGCAGTGATTTATTAGGGGTAGAGACCCAGTACTTC.

This clonotype was recorded at least ten times. CDR3 in amino acids: CASSLVQGRHGYTF. CDR3 sequence (DNA): TGTGCCAGCAGCTTAGTTCAGGGGAGGCATGGCTACACCTTC. The V and J genes are TRBV7-2 and TRBJ1-2, with a possible D match to TRBD1 (6 bases). Germline V gene data show CDR1 as SGHTA and CDR2 as FQGNSA. Between the trimmed V and J ends, which lost 1 base and 6 bases, there was a span of 12 bases. The CDR3 runs 14 residues.

Of note for this clonotype: One base away lies a much larger clone, so this may be a sequencing read error. The chain carries TRBV6-5 and TRBJ1-5; D gene ambiguous. CDR1 MNHEY and CDR2 SVGAGI come from the germline V gene. This CDR3 comprises 15 residues. The CDR3 DNA sequence: TGTGCCAGCAGCCCTAATCGATATAGCAATCGGCCCCAGCATTTT. This encodes CASSPNRYSNRPQHF.

The chain couples TRBV27 to TRBJ2-1; 9 positions agree with TRBD2. Trimming removed 4 bases from V and 6 bases from J; junction bases left unmatched: 10. CDR1 is MNHEY, CDR2 SMNVEV, per germline (reference sequence). The CDR3 totals 16 residues. The DNA for the CDR3 is TGTGCCAGCAGTTCCTGGCTAGCGGGAAGTTTCAATGAGCAGTTCTTC. Amino acids: CASSSWLAGSFNEQFF.

This clonotype was detected ten times or more. V usage is TRBV9 and J usage is TRBJ2-3; D is perhaps TRBD1 or TRBD2 (5 bases each). CDR1 SGDLS and CDR2 YYNGEE come from the germline V gene. The CDR3 is 16 residues long. V lost 1 base, J lost 0 bases, and 12 bases lay in between. CDR3 bases: TGTGCCAGCAGCGTATTCGAGGGGCAGAGCACAGATACGCAGTATTTT. Its protein product is CASSVFEGQSTDTQYF.

Remarks on this clonotype: Possible read error: a much larger clone is one base away. The rearrangement uses TRBV11-3 and TRBJ2-1; no clear D gene. The ends were cut back, 4 bases at V and 3 bases at J, with 10 bases in the middle. The CDR3 is 14 residues long. Germline assignment: CDR1 SGHNT and CDR2 YENEEA. CDR3 sequence reads: CASSSDPLYNEQFF. The DNA of the CDR3 is TGTGCCAGCAGCTCAGACCCGCTCTACAATGAGCAGTTCTTC.

The CDR3 here is CASSFADHPYSGNTIYF. The CDR3 nucleotides read TGCGCCAGCAGCTTTGCCGACCACCCGTATTCTGGAAACACCATATATTTT. This sequence joins TRBV5-1 and TRBJ1-3; D remains ambiguous. The germline gives CDR1 SGHRS, CDR2 YFSETQ. The CDR3 loop spans 17 amino acids. V was clipped by 2 bases and J by 1 base, with 16 bases between them.

This clonotype occurred many times. The rearrangement joins TRBV5-1 to TRBJ2-5; 14 bases map to TRBD2. V dropped 0 bases and J dropped 2; count of bases not matched to a gene: 6. The CDR3 is made up of 18 amino acids. The germline gives CDR1 SGHRS, CDR2 YFSETQ. The DNA of the CDR3 is TGCGCCAGCAGCTTGGCCGGGACTAGCGGGAGTGGTCAAGAGACCCAGTACTTC. This encodes CASSLAGTSGSGQETQYF.

This clonotype was seen many times. The rearrangement uses TRBV5-4 and TRBJ2-3; 9 bases are a match to TRBD2. This CDR3 comprises 16 residues. CDR1 SGHNT and CDR2 YYREEE come from the germline V gene (reference sequence). J gave up 0 bases and V 1 base, and 3 bases lay outside the gene matches. CDR3 bases: TGTGCCAGCAGCTTGCCTAGCGGGACTAGCACAGATACGCAGTATTTT. Translating gives CASSLPSGTSTDTQYF.

This chain connects TRBV20-1 to TRBJ2-4; D possibly corresponds to TRBD2 (6 bases). CDR3 size: 13 residues. V gave up 6 bases and J gave up 7 bases, with 16 bases separating them. CDR1 is DFQATT, CDR2 SNEGSKA, per germline (reference sequence). Here the CDR3 DNA reads TGCAGTGCCGCCGAGACGGGACTGAACATTCAGTACTTC. It specifies CSAAETGLNIQYF.

Concerning this clonotype: One junction end does not reproduce the germline sequence, and a read error may be involved. This chain's CDR3 is CSARDSGQTSIYVQYF. Here the CDR3 DNA reads TGCAGTGCTAGAGATTCGGGACAGACCAGCATCTACGTGCAGTACTTC. V gene TRBV20-1 combines with J gene TRBJ2-7; TRBD1 aligns across 7 bases. Germline CDR1 and CDR2: DFQATT and SNEGSKA (reference sequence). There are 16 residues in the CDR3.

In this sample, this clonotype turned up many times. The chain recombines TRBV18 with TRBJ1-2, with D maybe TRBD1 (5 bases). Germline-derived CDR1 and CDR2 are KGHSH and LQKENI. This CDR3 contains 14 residues. Trimming took off 3 bases at V and 2 bases at J, with 10 bases between the two ends. The CDR3 DNA sequence: TGTGCCAGCTCACCCGACAGTTCGAACTATGGCTACACCTTC. Protein: CASSPDSSNYGYTF.